These 3 T cell receptor beta chains were sequenced from one sample in a study of beta chain features in type 1 diabetes. Expressed TCRB transcripts were sequenced, since all the RNA that had been isolated was reverse transcribed. Data came from immunoSEQ multiplex PCR; TCRdb stores just in-frame clones and leaves some out. The data show hundreds of thousands of clones, roughly 13% seen once. The antigens of these receptors remain unknown. Study observations and caveats: Type 1 diabetes patients had TCRB CDR3s that were shorter (moderately but significantly so) in all four CD4+ subsets.

Source material: naive CD4+ T cells from blood. These receptors came from a man aged 18 to 30 with type 1 diabetes.

The chain employs TRBV7-2 and TRBJ1-2, with D possibly matching TRBD1 (5 bases). Trimming removed 1 base at V and 2 bases at J, with 11 bases between. The CDR3 extends over 15 amino acids. CDR1 is SGHTA and CDR2 is FQGNSA in the germline V gene. CDR3 protein: CASSLGTGKNYGYTF. In DNA form, the CDR3 reads TGTGCCAGCAGCTTAGGAACAGGAAAAAACTATGGCTACACCTTC.

This chain links TRBV10-1 with TRBJ2-2; 7 positions match TRBD2. The CDR3 is 14 residues long. Trimming cost V 3 bases and J 4 bases; bases outside gene matches: 2. CDR1 is WNHNN, CDR2 SYGVQD, per germline (reference sequence). CDR3 sequence (DNA): TGCGCCAGCAGTGAAGCGGGACCCACCGGGGAGCTGTTTTTT. Translation gives CASSEAGPTGELFF.

The V gene is TRBV6-5, the J gene TRBJ2-7, with a tentative D call TRBD2 (5 bases). Between the trimmed V and J ends, which lost 6 bases and 2 bases, there was a span of 14 bases. CDR1 MNHEY and CDR2 SVGAGI come from the germline V gene. CDR3 size: 14 residues. As DNA, the CDR3 is TGTGCCAGCAGCGCCGGGGTCTTAACCTACGAGCAGTACTTC. It translates to CASSAGVLTYEQYF.